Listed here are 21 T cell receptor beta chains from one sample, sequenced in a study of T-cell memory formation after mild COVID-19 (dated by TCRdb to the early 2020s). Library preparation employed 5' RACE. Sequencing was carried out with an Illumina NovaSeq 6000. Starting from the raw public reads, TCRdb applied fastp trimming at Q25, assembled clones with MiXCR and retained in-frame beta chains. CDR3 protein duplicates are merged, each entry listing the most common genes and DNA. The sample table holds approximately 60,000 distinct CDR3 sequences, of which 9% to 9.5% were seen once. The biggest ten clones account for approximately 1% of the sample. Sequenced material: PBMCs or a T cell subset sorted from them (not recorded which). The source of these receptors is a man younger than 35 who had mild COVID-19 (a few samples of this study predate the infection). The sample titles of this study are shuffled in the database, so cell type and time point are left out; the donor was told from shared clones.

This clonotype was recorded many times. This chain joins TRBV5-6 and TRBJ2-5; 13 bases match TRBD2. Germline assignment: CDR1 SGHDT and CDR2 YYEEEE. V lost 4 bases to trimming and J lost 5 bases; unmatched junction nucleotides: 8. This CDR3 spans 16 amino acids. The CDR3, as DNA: TGTGCCAGCAGCCCTACCATGGGACTAGCGGGGGAGACCCAGTACTTC. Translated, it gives CASSPTMGLAGETQYF.

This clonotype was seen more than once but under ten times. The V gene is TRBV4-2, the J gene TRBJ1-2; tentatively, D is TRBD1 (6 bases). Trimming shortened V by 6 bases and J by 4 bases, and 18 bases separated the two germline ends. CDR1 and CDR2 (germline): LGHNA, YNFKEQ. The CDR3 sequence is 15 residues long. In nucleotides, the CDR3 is TGTGCCAGCAGACCTAGTGGGCAGGACAGCTATGGCTACACCTTC. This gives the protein CASRPSGQDSYGYTF.

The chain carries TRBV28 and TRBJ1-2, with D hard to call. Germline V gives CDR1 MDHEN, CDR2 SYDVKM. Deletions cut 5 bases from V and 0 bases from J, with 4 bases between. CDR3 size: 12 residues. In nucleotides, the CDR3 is TGTGCCAGCAGTACGGCTAACTATGGCTACACCTTC. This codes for CASSTANYGYTF.

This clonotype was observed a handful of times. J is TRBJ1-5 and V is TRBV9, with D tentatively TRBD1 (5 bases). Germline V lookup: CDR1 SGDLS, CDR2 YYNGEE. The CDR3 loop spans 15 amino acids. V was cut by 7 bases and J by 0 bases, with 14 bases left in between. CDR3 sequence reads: CASPRDGYSNQPQHF. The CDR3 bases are TGTGCCAGCCCCCGGGACGGTTATAGCAATCAGCCCCAGCATTTT.

Here the CDR3 DNA reads TGTGCCAGCAGCCGACGGACAGGGGGAAACGAGCAGTACGTC. Translated, it gives CASSRRTGGNEQYV. The rearrangement joins TRBV6-2 or TRBV6-3 to TRBJ2-7; the match to TRBD1 covers 10 bases. The CDR3 totals 14 residues. Germline CDR1 MNHEY, CDR2 SVGEGT. V trimming: 6 bases; J trimming: 5 bases; junction bases outside the gene matches: 7.

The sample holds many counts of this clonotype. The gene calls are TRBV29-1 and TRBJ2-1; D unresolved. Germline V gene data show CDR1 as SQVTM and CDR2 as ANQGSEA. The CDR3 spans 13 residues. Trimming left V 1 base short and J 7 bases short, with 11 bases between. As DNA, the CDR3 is TGCAGCGTTGAAGGCCCGGAAAGTAATGAGCAGTTCTTC. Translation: CSVEGPESNEQFF.

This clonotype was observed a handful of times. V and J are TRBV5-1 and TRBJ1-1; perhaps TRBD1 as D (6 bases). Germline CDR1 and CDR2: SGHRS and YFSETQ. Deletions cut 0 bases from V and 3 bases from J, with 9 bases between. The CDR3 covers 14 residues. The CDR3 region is CASSLAAGDTEAFF. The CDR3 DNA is TGCGCCAGCAGCTTGGCCGCAGGGGACACTGAAGCTTTCTTT.

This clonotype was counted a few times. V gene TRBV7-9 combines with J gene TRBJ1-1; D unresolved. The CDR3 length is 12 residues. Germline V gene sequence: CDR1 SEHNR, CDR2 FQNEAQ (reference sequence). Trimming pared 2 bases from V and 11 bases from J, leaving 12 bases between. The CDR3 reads CASSLMGDQAFF. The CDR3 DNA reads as TGTGCCAGCAGCTTAATGGGCGATCAGGCTTTCTTT.

The CDR3 loop is CASSQGTETEAFF. The CDR3 coding sequence is TGTGCCAGCAGCCAAGGGACAGAGACTGAAGCTTTCTTT. The rearrangement links TRBV3-1 to TRBJ1-1, with D maybe TRBD1 (6 bases). This CDR3 region has 13 residues. Per germline, CDR1 LGHDT and CDR2 YNNKEL (reference sequence). V lost 1 base, J lost 5 bases, and 8 bases lay in between.

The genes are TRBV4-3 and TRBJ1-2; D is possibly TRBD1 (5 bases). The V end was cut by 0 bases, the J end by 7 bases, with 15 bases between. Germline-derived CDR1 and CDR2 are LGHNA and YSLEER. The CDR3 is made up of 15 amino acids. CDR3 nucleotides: TGCGCCAGCAGCCAAGATAGGGGTGGATATGGTGGCTACACCTTC. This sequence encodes CASSQDRGGYGGYTF.

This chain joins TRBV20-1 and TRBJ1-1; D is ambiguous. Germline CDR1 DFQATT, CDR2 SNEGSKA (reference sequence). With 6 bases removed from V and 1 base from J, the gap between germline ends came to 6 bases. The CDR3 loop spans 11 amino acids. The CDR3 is CSARANTEAFF. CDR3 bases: TGCAGTGCCCGGGCGAACACTGAAGCTTTCTTT.

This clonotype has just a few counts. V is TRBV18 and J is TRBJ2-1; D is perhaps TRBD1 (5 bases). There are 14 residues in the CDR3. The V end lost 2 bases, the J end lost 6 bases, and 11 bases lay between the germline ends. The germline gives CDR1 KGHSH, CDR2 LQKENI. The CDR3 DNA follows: TGTGCCAGCTCACCAAGCTGGCAGGGCAATGAGCAGTTCTTC. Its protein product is CASSPSWQGNEQFF. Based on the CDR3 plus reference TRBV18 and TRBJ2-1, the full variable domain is NAGVMQNPRHLVRRRGQEARLRCSPMKGHSHVYWYRQLPEEGLKFMVYLQKENIIDESGMPKERFSAEFPKEGPSILRIQQVVRGDSAAYFCASSPSWQGNEQFFGPGTRLTVL.

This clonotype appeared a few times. The CDR3 DNA reads as TGTGCCAGCAGCTTAGGGGGACTAGCGGGGGCCGGAGGGACCCAGTACTTC. Translating gives CASSLGGLAGAGGTQYF. This chain links TRBV7-2 with TRBJ2-5; 14 nucleotides line up with TRBD2. V was pared by 1 base and J by 7 bases, with 8 bases of the junction left unmatched. The CDR3 length is 17 residues. The germline gives CDR1 SGHTA, CDR2 FQGNSA. Drawing the rest from reference TRBV7-2 and TRBJ2-5, the complete variable domain is GAGVSQSPSNKVTEKGKDVELRCDPISGHTALYWYRQSLGQGLEFLIYFQGNSAPDKSGLPSDRFSAERTGGSVSTLTIQRTQQEDSAVYLCASSLGGLAGAGGTQYFGPGTRLLVL.

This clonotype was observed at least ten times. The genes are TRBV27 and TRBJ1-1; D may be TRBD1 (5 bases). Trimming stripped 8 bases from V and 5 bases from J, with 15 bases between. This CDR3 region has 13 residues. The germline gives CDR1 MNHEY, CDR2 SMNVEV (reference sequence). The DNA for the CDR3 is TGTGCCAGCTGCACTCCGGGGGGAACTGAAGCTTTCTTT. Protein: CASCTPGGTEAFF.

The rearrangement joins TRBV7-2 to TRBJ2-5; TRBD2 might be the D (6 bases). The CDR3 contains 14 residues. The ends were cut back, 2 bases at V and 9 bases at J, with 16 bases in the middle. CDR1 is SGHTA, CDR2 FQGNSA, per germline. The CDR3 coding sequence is TGTGCCAGCAGCTTATCCGGGACCACGGGGGCCCAGTACTTC. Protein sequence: CASSLSGTTGAQYF. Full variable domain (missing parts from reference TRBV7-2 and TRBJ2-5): GAGVSQSPSNKVTEKGKDVELRCDPISGHTALYWYRQSLGQGLEFLIYFQGNSAPDKSGLPSDRFSAERTGGSVSTLTIQRTQQEDSAVYLCASSLSGTTGAQYFGPGTRLLVL.

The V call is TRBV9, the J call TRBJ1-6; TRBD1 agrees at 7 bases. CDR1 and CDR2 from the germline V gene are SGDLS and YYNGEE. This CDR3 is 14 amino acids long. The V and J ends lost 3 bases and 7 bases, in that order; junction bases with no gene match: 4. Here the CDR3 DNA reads TGTGCCAGCAGCGGACAGGGCGGGAATTCACCCCTCCACTTT. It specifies CASSGQGGNSPLHF.

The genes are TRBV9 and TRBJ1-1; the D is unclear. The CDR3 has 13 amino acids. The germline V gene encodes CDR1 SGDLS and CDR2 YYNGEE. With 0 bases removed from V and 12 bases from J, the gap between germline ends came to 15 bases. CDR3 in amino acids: CASSVEVASTPFF. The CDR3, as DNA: TGTGCCAGCAGCGTAGAAGTAGCCTCTACTCCTTTCTTT. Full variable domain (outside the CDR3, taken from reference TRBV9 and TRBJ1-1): DSGVTQTPKHLITATGQRVTLRCSPRSGDLSVYWYQQSLDQGLQFLIQYYNGEERAKGNILERFSAQQFPDLHSELNLSSLELGDSALYFCASSVEVASTPFFGQGTRLTVV.

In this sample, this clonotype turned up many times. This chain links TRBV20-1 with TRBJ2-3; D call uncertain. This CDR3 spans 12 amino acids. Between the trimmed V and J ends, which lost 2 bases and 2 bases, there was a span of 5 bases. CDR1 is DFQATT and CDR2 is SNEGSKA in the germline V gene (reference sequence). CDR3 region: CSARFLTDTQYF. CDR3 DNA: TGCAGTGCTAGATTTCTCACAGATACGCAGTATTTT.

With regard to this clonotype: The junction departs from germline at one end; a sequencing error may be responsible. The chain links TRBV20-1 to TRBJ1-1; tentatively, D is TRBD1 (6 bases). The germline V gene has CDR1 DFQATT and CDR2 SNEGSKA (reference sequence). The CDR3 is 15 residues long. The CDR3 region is CSARGQLGGNTEAFF. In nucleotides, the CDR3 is TGCAGTGCCAGAGGACAGCTGGGTGGAAACACTGAAGCTTTCTTT.

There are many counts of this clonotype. CDR3: CASSLGRGWQETQYF. The CDR3 DNA sequence: TGTGCCAGCAGCTTAGGGAGGGGGTGGCAAGAGACCCAGTACTTC. This chain links TRBV7-2 with TRBJ2-5; the D gene could be TRBD1 or TRBD2 (6 bases each). The CDR3 has 15 amino acids. V lost 1 base, J lost 2 bases, and 11 bases lay in between. Germline CDR1 and CDR2: SGHTA and FQGNSA.

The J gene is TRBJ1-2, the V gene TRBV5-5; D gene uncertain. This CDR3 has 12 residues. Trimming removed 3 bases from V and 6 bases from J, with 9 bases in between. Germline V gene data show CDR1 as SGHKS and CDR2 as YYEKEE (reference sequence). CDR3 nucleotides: TGTGCCAGCAGCTGGATAACCCATGGCTACACCTTC. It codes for CASSWITHGYTF. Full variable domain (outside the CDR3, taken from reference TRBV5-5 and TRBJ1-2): DAGVTQSPTHLIKTRGQQVTLRCSPISGHKSVSWYQQVLGQGPQFIFQYYEKEERGRGNFPDRFSARQFPNYSSELNVNALLLGDSALYLCASSWITHGYTFGSGTRLTVV.